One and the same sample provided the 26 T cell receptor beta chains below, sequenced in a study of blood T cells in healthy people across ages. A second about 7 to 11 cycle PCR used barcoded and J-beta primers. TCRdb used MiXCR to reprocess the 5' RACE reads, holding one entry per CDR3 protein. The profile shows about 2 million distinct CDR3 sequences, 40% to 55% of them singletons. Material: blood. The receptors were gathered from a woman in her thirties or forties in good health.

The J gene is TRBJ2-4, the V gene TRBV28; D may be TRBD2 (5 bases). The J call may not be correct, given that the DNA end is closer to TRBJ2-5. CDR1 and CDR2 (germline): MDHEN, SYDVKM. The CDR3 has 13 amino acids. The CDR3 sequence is CASSSPGYETQYF. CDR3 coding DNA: TGTGCCAGCAGTTCCCCGGGGTACGAGACCCAGTACTTC.

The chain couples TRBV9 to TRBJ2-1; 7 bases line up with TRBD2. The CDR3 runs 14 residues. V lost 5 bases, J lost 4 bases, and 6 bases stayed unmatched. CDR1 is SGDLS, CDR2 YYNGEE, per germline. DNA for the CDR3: TGTGCCAGCAGGGGAGGACTAGAATACAATGAGCAGTTCTTC. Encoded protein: CASRGGLEYNEQFF.

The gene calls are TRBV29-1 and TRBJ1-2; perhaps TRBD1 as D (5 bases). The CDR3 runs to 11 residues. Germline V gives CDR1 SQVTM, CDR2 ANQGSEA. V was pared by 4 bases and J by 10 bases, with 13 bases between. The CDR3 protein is CSVVLSRDYTF. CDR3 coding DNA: TGCAGCGTTGTTTTGTCCAGGGACTACACCTTC.

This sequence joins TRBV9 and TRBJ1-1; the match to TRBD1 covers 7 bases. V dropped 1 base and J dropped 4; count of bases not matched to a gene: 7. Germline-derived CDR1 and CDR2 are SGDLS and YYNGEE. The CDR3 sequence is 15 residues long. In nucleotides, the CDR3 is TGTGCCAGCAGCGTATTGGACTCAGGGGGCACTGAAGCTTTCTTT. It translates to CASSVLDSGGTEAFF.

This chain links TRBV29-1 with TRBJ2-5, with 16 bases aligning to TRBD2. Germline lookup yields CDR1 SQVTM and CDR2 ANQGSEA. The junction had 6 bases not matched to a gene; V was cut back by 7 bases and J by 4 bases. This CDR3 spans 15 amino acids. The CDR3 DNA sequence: TGCAGCGGGGGACTAGCGGGGGGGCCTGGAGAGACCCAGTACTTC. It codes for CSGGLAGGPGETQYF.

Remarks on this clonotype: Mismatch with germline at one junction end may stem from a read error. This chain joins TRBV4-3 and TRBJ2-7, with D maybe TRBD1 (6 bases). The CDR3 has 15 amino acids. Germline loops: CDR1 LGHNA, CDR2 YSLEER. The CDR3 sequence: CASIQDLAGEPEQYF. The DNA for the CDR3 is TGCGCCAGCATCCAAGATTTAGCAGGGGAACCCGAGCAGTACTTC.

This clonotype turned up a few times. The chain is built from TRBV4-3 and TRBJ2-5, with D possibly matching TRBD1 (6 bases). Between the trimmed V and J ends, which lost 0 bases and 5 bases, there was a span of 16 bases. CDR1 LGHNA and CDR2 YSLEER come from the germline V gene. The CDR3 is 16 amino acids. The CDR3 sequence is CASSQERSGTLETQYF. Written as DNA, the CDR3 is TGCGCCAGCAGCCAAGAAAGATCCGGGACATTGGAGACCCAGTACTTC.

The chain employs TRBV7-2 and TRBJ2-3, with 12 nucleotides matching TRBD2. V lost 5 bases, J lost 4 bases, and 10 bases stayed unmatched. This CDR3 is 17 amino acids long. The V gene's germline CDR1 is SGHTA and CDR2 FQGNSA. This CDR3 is CASSPLLAGGRPDTQYF. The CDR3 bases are TGTGCCAGCAGCCCCCTCCTAGCGGGGGGGAGACCAGATACGCAGTATTTT. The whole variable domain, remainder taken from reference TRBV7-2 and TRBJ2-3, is GAGVSQSPSNKVTEKGKDVELRCDPISGHTALYWYRQSLGQGLEFLIYFQGNSAPDKSGLPSDRFSAERTGGSVSTLTIQRTQQEDSAVYLCASSPLLAGGRPDTQYFGPGTRLTVL.

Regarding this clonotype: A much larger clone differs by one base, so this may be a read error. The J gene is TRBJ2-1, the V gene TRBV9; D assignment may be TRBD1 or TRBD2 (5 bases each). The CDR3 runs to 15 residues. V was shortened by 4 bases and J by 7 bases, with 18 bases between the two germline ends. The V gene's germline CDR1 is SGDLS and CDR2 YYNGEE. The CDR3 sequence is CASSIGAGGVNEQFF. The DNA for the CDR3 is TGTGCCAGCAGCATCGGGGCAGGTGGGGTGAATGAGCAGTTCTTC.

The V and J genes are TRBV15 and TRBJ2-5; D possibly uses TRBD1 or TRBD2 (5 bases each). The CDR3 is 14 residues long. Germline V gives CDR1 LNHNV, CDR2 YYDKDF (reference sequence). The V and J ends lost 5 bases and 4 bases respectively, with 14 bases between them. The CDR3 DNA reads TGTGCCACCAGCCGCCGACGGGACGGAGAGACCCAGTACTTC. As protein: CATSRRRDGETQYF.

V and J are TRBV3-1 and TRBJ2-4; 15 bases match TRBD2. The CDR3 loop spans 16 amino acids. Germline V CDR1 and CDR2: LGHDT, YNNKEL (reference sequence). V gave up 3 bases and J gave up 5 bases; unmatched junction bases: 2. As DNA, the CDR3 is TGTGCCAGCAGCCATGGACTAGCGGGGGGGCAAAACATTCAGTACTTC. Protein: CASSHGLAGGQNIQYF.

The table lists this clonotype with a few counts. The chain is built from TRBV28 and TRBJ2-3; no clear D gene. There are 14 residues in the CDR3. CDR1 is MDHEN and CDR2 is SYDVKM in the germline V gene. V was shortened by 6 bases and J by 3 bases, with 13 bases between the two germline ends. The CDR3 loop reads CASSTPPITDTQYF. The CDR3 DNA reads TGTGCCAGCAGCACTCCTCCAATAACAGATACGCAGTATTTT. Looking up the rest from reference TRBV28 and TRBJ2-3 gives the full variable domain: DVKVTQSSRYLVKRTGEKVFLECVQDMDHENMFWYRQDPGLGLRLIYFSYDVKMKEKGDIPEGYSVSREKKERFSLILESASTNQTSMYLCASSTPPITDTQYFGPGTRLTVL.

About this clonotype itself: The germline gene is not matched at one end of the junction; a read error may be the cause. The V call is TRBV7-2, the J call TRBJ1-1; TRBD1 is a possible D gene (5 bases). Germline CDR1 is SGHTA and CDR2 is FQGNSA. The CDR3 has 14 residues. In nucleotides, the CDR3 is TGTGTCAGCAGCTTTAGGGGTCGGGACACTGAAGCTTTCTTT. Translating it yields CVSSFRGRDTEAFF.

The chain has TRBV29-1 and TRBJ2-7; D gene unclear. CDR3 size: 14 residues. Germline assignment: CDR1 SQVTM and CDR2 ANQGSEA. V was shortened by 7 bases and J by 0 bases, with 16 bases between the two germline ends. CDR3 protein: CSARTVVSSYEQYF. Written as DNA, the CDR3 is TGCAGCGCCCGGACGGTTGTCAGCTCCTACGAGCAGTACTTC.

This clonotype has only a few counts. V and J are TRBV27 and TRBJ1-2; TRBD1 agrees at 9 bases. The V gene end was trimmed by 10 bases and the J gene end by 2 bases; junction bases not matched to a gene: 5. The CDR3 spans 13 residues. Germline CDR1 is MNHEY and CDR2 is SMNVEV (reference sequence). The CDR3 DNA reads TGTGCCACCTCGACAGGGGGGAACTATGGCTACACCTTC. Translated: CATSTGGNYGYTF.

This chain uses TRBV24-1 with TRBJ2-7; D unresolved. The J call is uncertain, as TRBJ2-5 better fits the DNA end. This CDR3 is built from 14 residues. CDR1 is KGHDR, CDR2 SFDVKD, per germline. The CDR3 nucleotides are TGTGCCACCAGTGGGAACGGCCGCCTGGAGACCCAGTACTTC. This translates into CATSGNGRLETQYF.

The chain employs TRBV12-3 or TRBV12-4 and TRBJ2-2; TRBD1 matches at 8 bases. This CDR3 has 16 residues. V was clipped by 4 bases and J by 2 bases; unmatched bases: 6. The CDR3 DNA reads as TGTGCCAGCAGTTACATGGGACAGGCTAACACCGGGGAGCTGTTTTTT. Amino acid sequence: CASSYMGQANTGELFF.

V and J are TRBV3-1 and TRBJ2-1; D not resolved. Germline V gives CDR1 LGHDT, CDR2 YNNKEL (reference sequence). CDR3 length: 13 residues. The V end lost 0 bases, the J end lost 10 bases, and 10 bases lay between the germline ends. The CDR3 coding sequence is TGTGCCAGCAGCCAAGAGACGGGTTACGAGCAGTTCTTC. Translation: CASSQETGYEQFF.

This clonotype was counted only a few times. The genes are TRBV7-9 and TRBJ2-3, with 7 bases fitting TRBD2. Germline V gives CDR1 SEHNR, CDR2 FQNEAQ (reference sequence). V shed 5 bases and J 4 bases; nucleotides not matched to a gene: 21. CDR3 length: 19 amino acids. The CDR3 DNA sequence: TGTGCCAGCAGCCCCAATTTGATATCGACTAGCTCCGGCGCAGATACGCAGTATTTT. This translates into CASSPNLISTSSGADTQYF.

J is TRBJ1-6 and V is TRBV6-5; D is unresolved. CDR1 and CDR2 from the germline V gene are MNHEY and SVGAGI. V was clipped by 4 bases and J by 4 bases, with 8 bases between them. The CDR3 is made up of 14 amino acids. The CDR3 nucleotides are TGTGCCAGCAGTTCCACGGAGTATAATTCACCCCTCCACTTT. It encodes CASSSTEYNSPLHF.

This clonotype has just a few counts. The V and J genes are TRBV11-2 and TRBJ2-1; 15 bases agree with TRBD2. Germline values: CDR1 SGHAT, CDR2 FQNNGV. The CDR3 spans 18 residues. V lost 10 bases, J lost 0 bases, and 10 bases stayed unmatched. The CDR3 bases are TGTGCCACCTCTAAAGGACTAGCGGGGGGGCCCTCCTACAATGAGCAGTTCTTC. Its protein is CATSKGLAGGPSYNEQFF.

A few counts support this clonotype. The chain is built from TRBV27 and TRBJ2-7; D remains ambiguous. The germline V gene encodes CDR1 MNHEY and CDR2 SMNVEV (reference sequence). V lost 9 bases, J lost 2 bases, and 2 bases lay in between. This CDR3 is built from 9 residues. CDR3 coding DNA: TGTGCCAGTGCCTACGAGCAGTACTTC. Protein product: CASAYEQYF.

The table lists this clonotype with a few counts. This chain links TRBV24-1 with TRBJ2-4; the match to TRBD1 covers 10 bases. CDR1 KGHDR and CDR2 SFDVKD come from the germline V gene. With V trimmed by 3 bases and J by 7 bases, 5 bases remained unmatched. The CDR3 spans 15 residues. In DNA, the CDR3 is TGTGCCACCAGTGATCGGGACAGGGGTAATAACATTCAGTACTTC. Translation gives CATSDRDRGNNIQYF.

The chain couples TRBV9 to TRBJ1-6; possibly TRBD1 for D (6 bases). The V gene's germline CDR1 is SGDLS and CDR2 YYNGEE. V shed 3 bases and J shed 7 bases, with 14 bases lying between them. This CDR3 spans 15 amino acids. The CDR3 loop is CASSALGTPNSPLHF. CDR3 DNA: TGTGCCAGCAGCGCCTTAGGGACACCCAATTCACCCCTCCACTTT.

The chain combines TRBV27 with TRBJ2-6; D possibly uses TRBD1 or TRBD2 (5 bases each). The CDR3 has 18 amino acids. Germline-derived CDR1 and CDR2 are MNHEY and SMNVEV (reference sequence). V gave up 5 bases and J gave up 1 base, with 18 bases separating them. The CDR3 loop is CASSEAGTEISGANVLTF. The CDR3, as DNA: TGTGCCAGCAGTGAAGCCGGGACGGAAATTTCTGGGGCCAACGTCCTGACTTTC. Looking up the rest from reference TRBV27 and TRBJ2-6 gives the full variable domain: EAQVTQNPRYLITVTGKKLTVTCSQNMNHEYMSWYRQDPGLGLRQIYYSMNVEVTDKGDVPEGYKVSRKEKRNFPLILESPSPNQTSLYFCASSEAGTEISGANVLTFGAGSRLTVL.

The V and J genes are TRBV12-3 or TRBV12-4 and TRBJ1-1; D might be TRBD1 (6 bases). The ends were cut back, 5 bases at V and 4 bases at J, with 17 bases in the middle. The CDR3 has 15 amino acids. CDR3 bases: TGTGCCAGCAGTCCGCTGACAGGAGAGAGCACTGAAGCTTTCTTT. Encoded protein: CASSPLTGESTEAFF.